A selection of T cell receptor beta chains follows, all from one sample in a study of blood T cell repertoires in COVID-19. The method was immunoSEQ multiplex PCR; TCRdb's version includes in-frame clones alone and lacks a portion of them. In the table there are approximately 210,000 clones, roughly 87% of which are singletons. The specimen was peripheral blood. These receptors were taken from a man between 35 and 55 years old with active or convalescent COVID-19. Each CDR3 is given with its conserved first and last residue. The D gene is left open where the match is weak. Expanded clones get a size class; other rows say once, few or many, or leave the size out.

v_gene	abundance	j_gene	d_gene	CDR3nt	CDR3aa
TRBV4-1	-	TRBJ1-2	TRBD1	TGCGCCAGCAGCCAAGATGCCGGGACAGGAGGCCTTCGAGGCTACACCTTC	CASSQDAGTGGLRGYTF
TRBV4-1	-	TRBJ1-1	-	TGCGCCAGCAGCCAAGGGTCGGGGATGAACACTGAAGCTTTCTTT	CASSQGSGMNTEAFF
TRBV28	once	TRBJ2-5	-	TGTGCCAGCAGTTTATCGGAGGGGTTGGGCCAAGAGACCCAGTACTTC	CASSLSEGLGQETQYF
TRBV9	-	TRBJ2-5	TRBD2	TGTGCCAGCAGCGGAGGACTAGCGGGGTCTGAGACCCAGTACTTC	CASSGGLAGSETQYF
TRBV6-4	few	TRBJ2-3	TRBD2	TGTGCCAGCAGAGGGGAAGCGGGAGGCCTCACAGATACGCAGTATTTT	CASRGEAGGLTDTQYF
TRBV10-2	-	TRBJ2-1	TRBD2	TGCGCCAGCAGTGAGTCGGCGGGACTAGCCTACAATGAGCAGTTCTTC	CASSESAGLAYNEQFF
TRBV10-2	-	TRBJ1-4	-	TGCGCCAGCAGTGAGTCTAGAGCGAGTGAAAAACTGTTTTTT	CASSESRASEKLFF
TRBV5-1	-	TRBJ2-7	-	TGCGCCAGCAGCTGGGAGGTCTCCTACGAGCAGTACTTC	CASSWEVSYEQYF
TRBV25-1	-	TRBJ2-7	TRBD2	TGTGCCAGCAGTGAAGGCGGGACTAGCGGAATATACGAGCAGTACTTC	CASSEGGTSGIYEQYF
TRBV5-5	-	TRBJ1-2	-	TGTGCCAGCAGCTTGGTAATGAGCGATGGCTACACCTTC	CASSLVMSDGYTF
TRBV5-6	-	TRBJ1-1	TRBD1	TGTGCCAGCAGCTTCTGGACAGGTGGGAACACTGAAGCTTTCTTT	CASSFWTGGNTEAFF
TRBV27	-	TRBJ1-5	TRBD1	TGTGCCAGCAGTGCATCAGGGGGCCAGCCCCAGCATTTT	CASSASGGQPQHF
TRBV28	-	TRBJ1-4	TRBD1	TGTGCCAGCAGTCCCCCGGACAGGGGAAGTGAAAAACTGTTTTTT	CASSPPDRGSEKLFF
TRBV7-2	few	TRBJ2-3	TRBD2	TGTGCCAGCAGCTCCGGACTAGCGGGCGATACGCAGTATTTT	CASSSGLAGDTQYF
TRBV18	-	TRBJ2-6	TRBD1	TGTGCCAGCTCACCGCGGACAGGGGGAACTGGGGCCAACGTCCTGACTTTC	CASSPRTGGTGANVLTF
TRBV2	-	TRBJ1-6	-	TGTGCCAGCAAGGGAAATACGGGATCACCCCTCCACTTT	CASKGNTGSPLHF
TRBV10-3	-	TRBJ1-1	TRBD1	TGTGCCATCAGTCGACAGGGGAACACTGAAGCTTTCTTT	CAISRQGNTEAFF
TRBV29-1	-	TRBJ1-1	-	TGCAGCGTTGTCGAGAGTTACACTGAAGCTTTCTTT	CSVVESYTEAFF
TRBV27	-	TRBJ2-5	TRBD2	TGTGCCAGCAGTTTGGTAGGCGGGAGTCCTGTAGAGACCCAGTACTTC	CASSLVGGSPVETQYF
TRBV19	-	TRBJ1-5	TRBD1	TGTGCCAGTAGTACAACAGGGGCTTGGAGCAATCAGCCCCAGCATTTT	CASSTTGAWSNQPQHF
TRBV10-1	-	TRBJ1-1	-	TGCGCCAGCAGCTCAGGGTTTATTAACACTGAAGCTTTCTTT	CASSSGFINTEAFF
TRBV27	-	TRBJ2-2	-	TGTGCCAGCAGTTTATATCTAGCGAGGAACACCGGGGAGCTGTTTTTT	CASSLYLARNTGELFF
TRBV9	-	TRBJ1-2	TRBD1	TGTGCCAGCAGCGCCGGACAGGGATTGAACTATGGCTACACCTTC	CASSAGQGLNYGYTF
TRBV27	once	TRBJ2-2	TRBD2	TGTGCCAGCAGTTTTCGGGGCCCGGGCGGGGGGAACACCGGGGAGCTGTTTTTT	CASSFRGPGGGNTGELFF
TRBV5-1	few	TRBJ2-2	TRBD2	TGCGCCAGCAGAAAGGGACTAGCGGGAGGCGGCACCGGGGAGCTGTTTTTT	CASRKGLAGGGTGELFF
TRBV5-1	once	TRBJ2-5	TRBD2	TGCGCCAGCGGCGAGCTAGCGGGGGTTCAAGAGACCCAGTACTTC	CASGELAGVQETQYF
TRBV3-1/TRBV3-2	-	TRBJ1-2	-	TGTGCCAGCAGCCACGCAGCGGAAGGCTACACCTTC	CASSHAAEGYTF
TRBV2	-	TRBJ1-1	TRBD1	TGTGCCAGCAGCGGGGACAGGGTGGGGGTGAACACTGAAGCTTTCTTT	CASSGDRVGVNTEAFF
TRBV30	-	TRBJ2-2	-	TGTGCCTGGAGTGTATTAGCGGCCGGGGAGCTGTTTTTT	CAWSVLAAGELFF
TRBV27	-	TRBJ1-2	TRBD1	TGTGCCAGCAGTTTAATACAGGGGGGTAACTATGGCTACACCTTC	CASSLIQGGNYGYTF
TRBV5-4	-	TRBJ1-1	TRBD1	TGTGCCAGCAACCGACGGGGGGACAGGGCTGCAGCTGGAGCTTTCTTT	CASNRRGDRAAAGAFF
TRBV28	-	TRBJ1-3	-	TGTGCCAGCAGTTCCTCTTGGCCGGAGGCAGGAAACACCATATATTTT	CASSSSWPEAGNTIYF
TRBV9	-	TRBJ2-3	TRBD2	TGTGCCAGCAGCCTCCTAGCGGGGGGGCTCACAGATACGCAGTATTTT	CASSLLAGGLTDTQYF
TRBV2	-	TRBJ2-2	-	TGTGCCAGCAGTGCCTTCGGGGGTTTCGCCGGGGAGCTGTTTTTT	CASSAFGGFAGELFF
TRBV9	few	TRBJ1-5	-	TGTGCCAGCAGCCCGACAGATAATCAGCCCCAGCATTTT	CASSPTDNQPQHF
TRBV28	-	TRBJ1-1	-	TGTGCCAGCAGTTTACGGAGGGAAGCTTTCTTT	CASSLRREAFF
TRBV7-3	-	TRBJ2-5	TRBD1	TGTGCCAGCAGCCGGGACAGGGGAGAGACCCAGTACTTC	CASSRDRGETQYF
TRBV19	-	TRBJ2-4	-	TGTGCCAGTAGTATAACCGGGAAGGGCATTCAGTACTTC	CASSITGKGIQYF
TRBV9	-	TRBJ2-7	-	TGTGCCAGCAGCGACCCGGGACTTCGCTCCGAGCAGTACTTC	CASSDPGLRSEQYF
TRBV4-2	-	TRBJ1-2	TRBD1	TGTGCCAGCAGCCAAGAGGACAGGGGGCGAGATGGCTACACCTTC	CASSQEDRGRDGYTF
TRBV7-2	once	TRBJ2-7	-	TGTGCCAGCAGCTTAACCACGCGGGGGCGGGACGAGCAGTACTTC	CASSLTTRGRDEQYF
TRBV14	-	TRBJ1-2	-	TGTGCCAGCAGCCCCCGGCTGGGCCGGGGCTACACCTTC	CASSPRLGRGYTF
TRBV2	-	TRBJ1-5	-	TGTGCCAGCAGTGACGAACCGGTGGTAGGCAATCAGCCCCAGCATTTT	CASSDEPVVGNQPQHF
TRBV10-2	-	TRBJ2-7	TRBD2	TGCGCCAGCAGCCAGGGACTAGCGGTCTACGAGCAGTACTTC	CASSQGLAVYEQYF
TRBV9	-	TRBJ1-3	-	TGTGCCAGCAGCGTAGAGGGGATTTCTGGAAACACCATATATTTT	CASSVEGISGNTIYF
TRBV28	-	TRBJ1-6	-	TGTGCCAGCAGCGTATGGACGGGGGATAATTCACCCCTCCACTTT	CASSVWTGDNSPLHF
TRBV18	-	TRBJ1-1	-	TGTGCCAGCTCGGGAGTCGGGGGTTTAAAAGGAGTTGGGGAAACTGAAGCTTTCTTT	CASSGVGGLKGVGETEAFF
TRBV28	-	TRBJ1-2	TRBD1	TGTGCCAGCAGGACAGGGGGCGCGAACTATGGCTACACCTTC	CASRTGGANYGYTF
TRBV10-2	-	TRBJ1-2	-	TGCGCCAGCAGTCTCGAGGGATCTGGCTACACCTTC	CASSLEGSGYTF